Below are 26 T cell receptor beta chains sequenced from a single sample in a study of shared clonotypes between healthy human individuals. Assay: immunoSEQ multiplex PCR; the TCRdb copy retains only in-frame clones and omits some. The sample carries about 1 million clones, under 80% recorded once. Material for sequencing was memory CD4+ T cells sorted from blood. As for subset: CD45RA-negative fraction. The receptors were gathered from a man aged 18 to 29 in good health.

This chain uses TRBV28 with TRBJ1-5; D possibly corresponds to TRBD1 (5 bases). The CDR3 is made up of 14 amino acids. Germline-derived CDR1 and CDR2 are MDHEN and SYDVKM. Trimming removed 3 bases from V and 8 bases from J, with 14 bases in between. The CDR3 DNA reads as TGTGCCAGCAGTTTGGCACAGGTCTTAGAGCCCCAGCATTTT. It encodes CASSLAQVLEPQHF.

The chain employs TRBV19 and TRBJ1-2, with D maybe TRBD1 (6 bases). The CDR3 runs 16 residues. CDR1 LNHDA and CDR2 SQIVND come from the germline V gene (reference sequence). V lost 6 bases and J 2 bases, leaving 19 bases between the germline ends. The CDR3 reads CASSTLGGQGNYGYTF. CDR3 nucleotide sequence: TGTGCCAGTAGCACTCTAGGAGGGCAGGGGAACTATGGCTACACCTTC. Looking up the rest from reference TRBV19 and TRBJ1-2 gives the full variable domain: DGGITQSPKYLFRKEGQNVTLSCEQNLNHDAMYWYRQDPGQGLRLIYYSQIVNDFQKGDIAEGYSVSREKKESFPLTVTSAQKNPTAFYLCASSTLGGQGNYGYTFGSGTRLTVV.

The V call is TRBV23-1, the J call TRBJ2-7; D may be TRBD1 (6 bases). TRBV23-1 is reported as an ORF; its role is uncertain. CDR3 length: 14 residues. V dropped 8 bases and J dropped 3 bases, with 17 bases sitting between them. This CDR3 reads CASLGQMEIYEQYF. Here the CDR3 DNA reads TGCGCCAGCTTAGGACAGATGGAGATCTACGAGCAGTACTTC.

This rearrangement joins TRBV5-1 to TRBJ2-7; D perhaps matches TRBD2 (7 bases). Germline values: CDR1 SGHRS, CDR2 YFSETQ. This CDR3 comprises 17 residues. The V and J ends lost 4 bases and 3 bases respectively, with 23 bases between them. The CDR3 sequence is CASSAIDSGGPGYEQYF. The CDR3 DNA sequence: TGCGCCAGCAGCGCGATAGACTCGGGGGGCCCCGGCTACGAGCAGTACTTC.

This chain uses TRBV7-9 with TRBJ2-7; tentatively, D is TRBD1 (5 bases). Looked up from germline, CDR1 is SEHNR and CDR2 is FQNEAQ (reference sequence). CDR3 length equals 13 residues. V lost 5 bases and J lost 3, with 11 bases in between. The CDR3 is CASSHDSIYEQYF. The CDR3 coding sequence is TGTGCCAGCAGCCACGACAGCATCTACGAGCAGTACTTC.

This clone was counted a few times. The rearrangement links TRBV19 to TRBJ1-4; perhaps TRBD1 as D (5 bases). The CDR3 is 14 amino acids. Germline V gene lookup returns CDR1 LNHDA and CDR2 SQIVND (reference sequence). Trimming stripped 8 bases from V and 0 bases from J, with 10 bases between. The CDR3 reads CASRGGTTNEKLFF. The CDR3 nucleotides are TGTGCCAGTCGTGGGGGAACAACTAATGAAAAACTGTTTTTT.

V gene TRBV6-6 combines with J gene TRBJ2-5; D is ambiguous. V was clipped by 8 bases and J by 4 bases, with 8 bases between them. Germline loops: CDR1 MNHNY, CDR2 SVGAGI (reference sequence). The CDR3 has 11 amino acids. The CDR3 spells CASRWLETQYF. CDR3 sequence (DNA): TGTGCCAGCCGGTGGTTAGAGACCCAGTACTTC.

This sequence joins TRBV6-6 and TRBJ1-6; D is ambiguous. This CDR3 is built from 14 residues. Deletions cut 7 bases from V and 0 bases from J, with 7 bases between. In germline, CDR1 is MNHNY, CDR2 SVGAGI (reference sequence). This chain's CDR3 is CASMASSYNSPLHF. CDR3 nucleotide sequence: TGTGCCAGCATGGCGAGCTCCTATAATTCACCCCTCCACTTT.

The chain combines TRBV7-2 with TRBJ2-5; D unclear. Germline assignment: CDR1 SGHTA and CDR2 FQGNSA. Trimming removed 5 bases at V and 2 bases at J, with 9 bases between. This CDR3 has 13 residues. Here the CDR3 DNA reads TGTGCCAGCAGCCCGCCGTCTCAAGAGACCCAGTACTTC. It codes for CASSPPSQETQYF.

The rearrangement uses TRBV28 and TRBJ1-5; the D gene is possibly TRBD1 (6 bases). V lost 5 bases, J lost 7 bases, and 15 bases lay in between. From germline, CDR1 is MDHEN and CDR2 SYDVKM. The CDR3 is made up of 14 amino acids. As DNA, the CDR3 is TGTGCCAGCAGTACTAGGGGGGGAGGGCAGCCCCAGCATTTT. Its protein is CASSTRGGGQPQHF.

The chain employs TRBV20-1 and TRBJ2-1; D gene unclear. This CDR3 comprises 11 residues. Trimming took off 6 bases at V and 5 bases at J, with 8 bases between the two ends. Germline CDR1 is DFQATT and CDR2 is SNEGSKA (reference sequence). The CDR3: CSALRDNEQFF. CDR3 DNA: TGCAGTGCCCTCCGGGACAATGAGCAGTTCTTC.

V and J are TRBV5-1 and TRBJ2-7; D remains ambiguous. V lost 2 bases, J lost 2 bases, and 5 bases lay in between. The germline gives CDR1 SGHRS, CDR2 YFSETQ. The CDR3 loop spans 12 amino acids. This chain's CDR3 is CASSFGAYEQYF. The CDR3 region has the DNA TGCGCCAGCAGCTTTGGTGCCTACGAGCAGTACTTC.

This rearrangement joins TRBV5-1 to TRBJ2-5; 8 bases align to TRBD2. This CDR3 has 16 residues. Germline V gene data show CDR1 as SGHRS and CDR2 as YFSETQ. The trim removed 4 bases at V and 2 bases at J, leaving 10 bases unmatched. For the CDR3, the DNA is TGCGCCAGCAGCCCGGGGGGGGCGAAAACTCAAGAGACCCAGTACTTC. Protein: CASSPGGAKTQETQYF.

This chain joins TRBV27 and TRBJ2-3, with TRBD2 matching 14 bases. CDR3 length: 15 residues. Germline V gene data show CDR1 as MNHEY and CDR2 as SMNVEV (reference sequence). V shed 8 bases, J shed 6 bases, and the junction held 7 bases outside the gene matches. The CDR3 sequence is CASAGTSGGRDTQYF. Written as DNA, the CDR3 is TGTGCCAGCGCTGGGACTAGCGGGGGTCGTGATACGCAGTATTTT.

This clone was seen only a few times. The chain carries TRBV28 and TRBJ1-2, with D unresolved. This CDR3 comprises 11 residues. CDR1 MDHEN and CDR2 SYDVKM come from the germline V gene. V was clipped by 1 base and J by 3 bases, with 0 bases between them. The CDR3 is CASSLYYGYTF. The CDR3, as DNA: TGTGCCAGCAGTTTATACTATGGCTACACCTTC.

This sequence joins TRBV10-2 and TRBJ1-1, with D possibly being TRBD1 (5 bases). V lost 0 bases and J 8 bases, leaving 10 bases between the germline ends. Germline values: CDR1 WSHSY, CDR2 SAAADI. The CDR3 is 13 amino acids. The CDR3: CASSESNTGEAFF. The CDR3 nucleotides read TGCGCCAGCAGTGAGTCGAATACAGGAGAAGCTTTCTTT.

The chain joins TRBV7-3 to TRBJ2-1, with 7 bases that match TRBD2. CDR3 length equals 15 residues. The V gene's germline CDR1 is SGHTA and CDR2 FQGTGA. The V segment lost 5 bases and the J segment 4 bases; nucleotides outside the gene matches: 8. Written as DNA, the CDR3 is TGTGCCAGCAGCGCTACTAGCGCGGTTTACAATGAGCAGTTCTTC. Translation gives CASSATSAVYNEQFF.

This chain uses TRBV10-3 with TRBJ1-2, with 11 bases lining up with TRBD1. The CDR3 consists of 15 residues. The V segment lost 3 bases and the J segment 7 bases; nucleotides outside the gene matches: 7. Germline CDR1 ENHRY, CDR2 SYGVKD. The CDR3 sequence is CAISDFGTGGSGYTF. The DNA for the CDR3 is TGTGCCATCAGTGATTTTGGGACAGGGGGAAGTGGCTACACCTTC.

The gene calls are TRBV6-5 and TRBJ1-2; tentatively, D is TRBD1 (5 bases). Trimming removed 5 bases at V and 6 bases at J, with 13 bases between. Germline V gene lookup returns CDR1 MNHEY and CDR2 SVGAGI. The CDR3 extends over 13 amino acids. The CDR3 DNA sequence: TGTGCCAGCAGTCCGACCGGGACTAATGGCTACACCTTC. As protein: CASSPTGTNGYTF.

This chain uses TRBV2 with TRBJ2-4; 13 bases are a match to TRBD2. CDR1 and CDR2 (germline): SNHLY, FYNNEI. The CDR3 spans 15 residues. J gave up 7 bases and V 4 bases, and 4 bases lay outside the gene matches. CDR3 bases: TGTGCCAGCAGTGCAGGGGGACTAGCGGGGAACATTCAGTACTTC. Its translation: CASSAGGLAGNIQYF. The full variable domain, with the rest looked up from reference TRBV2 and TRBJ2-4, is EPEVTQTPSHQVTQMGQEVILRCVPISNHLYFYWYRQILGQKVEFLVSFYNNEISEKSEIFDDQFSVERPDGSNFTLKIRSTKLEDSAMYFCASSAGGLAGNIQYFGAGTRLSVL.

The table lists this clone with a few counts. Additional DNA sequences in this sample encode the identical CDR3. This chain joins TRBV5-1 and TRBJ2-3; D not resolved. Trimming shortened V by 0 bases and J by 0 bases, and 8 bases separated the two germline ends. CDR1 and CDR2 from the germline V gene are SGHRS and YFSETQ. This CDR3 is 15 amino acids long. CDR3 DNA: TGCGCCAGCAGCTTGGAGGCAGCTAGCACAGATACGCAGTATTTT. Its translation is CASSLEAASTDTQYF.

The table lists this clone with a few counts. V usage is TRBV7-2 and J usage is TRBJ2-2; 11 bases are a match to TRBD1. This CDR3 region has 15 residues. Germline V gene sequence: CDR1 SGHTA, CDR2 FQGNSA. Germline trimming cut 5 bases from V and 6 bases from J; bases unmatched to any gene: 5. CDR3 sequence: CASSRRTGGSGELFF. The CDR3 DNA is TGTGCCAGCAGCCGTAGGACAGGGGGCTCCGGGGAGCTGTTTTTT.

Concerning this clone: In this CDR3 the conserved last residue, phenylalanine or tryptophan, is missing, so a read error is likely. The DNA is left out, because the CDR3 cannot be placed on it with certainty; the CDR3 is given as TCRdb lists it. This chain uses TRBV21-1 with TRBJ1-2; the DNA was not compared with TRBD1, the D call given in the table. TRBV21-1 is a recognized pseudogene. The CDR3 extends over 15 residues, inclusive of both ends. This CDR3 is CASSKQCPLGTGGYT.

This chain uses TRBV4-1 with TRBJ1-5; 9 bases agree with TRBD1. CDR1 and CDR2 from the germline V gene are MGHRA and YSYEKL. With 0 bases clipped from V and 6 bases from J, the junction kept 3 bases outside the gene matches. The CDR3 has 15 residues. The CDR3 nucleotides are TGCGCCAGCAGCCAAGATCCACAGGGGGCTCAGCCCCAGCATTTT. Amino acid sequence: CASSQDPQGAQPQHF.

V usage is TRBV4-3 and J usage is TRBJ1-3; possibly TRBD1 for D (5 bases). Germline V gene sequence: CDR1 LGHNA, CDR2 YSLEER. Trimming took 1 base from V and 2 from J, leaving 9 bases between them. There are 15 residues in the CDR3. This chain's CDR3 is CASSQASGAGNTIYF. CDR3 coding DNA: TGCGCCAGCAGCCAAGCTTCGGGGGCTGGAAACACCATATATTTT.

This chain uses TRBV27 with TRBJ2-1, with TRBD2 matching over 12 bases. The CDR3 runs 16 residues. The germline CDR1 and CDR2 sequences are MNHEY and SMNVEV (reference sequence). The V and J ends lost 6 bases and 9 bases, in that order; junction bases with no gene match: 12. The CDR3: CASSDAWASGRGEQFF. For the CDR3, the DNA is TGTGCCAGCAGCGATGCGTGGGCTAGCGGGAGGGGTGAGCAGTTCTTC.